These T cell receptor beta chains were read from a single sample in a study of T-cell reconstitution after alpha-beta-depleted transplantation in children. A single record per CDR3 protein comes from TCRdb applying MiXCR to the PCR reads. The data contain 70,000 to 95,000 distinct CDR3 sequences, more than 10% of them singletons. The sequenced sample was PBMCs from the stem cell graft donor, obtained from the stem cell graft. All receptors come from a human donor who donated a stem cell graft to a child with inherited bone marrow failure. The CDR3 runs from the conserved cysteine through the conserved F or W. D genes are given only for firm matches. For some rows the clone size is stated as once, few or many, or as a class when expanded; others skip it.

v_gene,d_gene,abundance,j_gene,CDR3aa,CDR3nt
TRBV20-1,TRBD1,.,TRBJ2-7,CSARDGTDFYEQYF,TGCAGTGCTAGAGATGGGACAGACTTCTACGAGCAGTACTTC
TRBV20-1,.,many,TRBJ2-3,CSARDHGRSADTQYF,TGCAGTGCTAGAGATCACGGCAGATCGGCAGATACGCAGTATTTT
TRBV3-1,.,many,TRBJ2-4,CASSQDLPYGGKNIQYF,TGTGCCAGCAGCCAAGATCTGCCCTACGGGGGCAAAAACATTCAGTACTTC
TRBV7-2,.,many,TRBJ2-2,CASGLRGGELFF,TGTGCCAGCGGGTTGCGGGGCGGGGAGCTGTTTTTT
TRBV12-3/TRBV12-4,.,many,TRBJ1-3,CASSLGYAGNTIYF,TGTGCCAGCAGTCTAGGGTATGCTGGAAACACCATATATTTT
TRBV12-3/TRBV12-4,TRBD2,many,TRBJ2-7,CASSRAGGSSYEQYF,TGTGCCAGCAGTCGGGCTGGCGGGAGCTCCTACGAGCAGTACTTC
TRBV11-2,.,many,TRBJ1-5,CASSLGGDGNQPQHF,TGTGCCAGCAGCCTCGGGGGAGATGGCAATCAGCCCCAGCATTTT
TRBV7-6,.,.,TRBJ2-6,CASSPHTAGSTGANVLTF,TGTGCCAGCAGCCCTCATACTGCTGGCTCCACTGGGGCCAACGTCCTGACTTTC
TRBV10-3,.,many,TRBJ2-7,CAISDPTNGDVTYEQYF,TGCGCCATCAGTGATCCCACTAATGGGGACGTCACCTACGAGCAGTACTTC
TRBV13,TRBD1,many,TRBJ2-7,CASSGDRGGGEQYF,TGTGCCAGCAGCGGCGACAGGGGAGGAGGCGAGCAGTACTTC
TRBV3-1,.,many,TRBJ1-1,CASSQVGAGREAFF,TGTGCCAGCAGCCAAGTTGGGGCAGGGCGTGAAGCTTTCTTT
TRBV7-2,TRBD2,many,TRBJ2-2,CASSSPGVAGAGGELFF,TGTGCCAGCAGCTCCCCCGGGGTAGCGGGAGCTGGCGGGGAGCTGTTTTTT
TRBV9,.,many,TRBJ2-5,CASSVASHRETQYF,TGTGCCAGCAGCGTAGCAAGTCACCGTGAGACCCAGTACTTC
TRBV6-1,.,many,TRBJ1-1,CASSEALLRAEAFF,TGTGCCAGCAGTGAAGCGCTTCTTAGGGCTGAAGCTTTCTTT
TRBV28,.,many,TRBJ1-2,CASKYAGNYGYTF,TGTGCCAGCAAGTATGCAGGGAACTATGGCTACACCTTC
TRBV20-1,TRBD1,many,TRBJ2-7,CSASLGQGYEQYF,TGCAGTGCTAGTCTCGGACAGGGCTACGAGCAGTACTTC
TRBV3-1,.,many,TRBJ2-3,CASSQRLDGTDTQYF,TGTGCCAGCAGCCAGCGGCTTGACGGCACAGATACGCAGTATTTT
TRBV9,.,many,TRBJ2-7,CASSVGGGHEQYF,TGTGCCAGCAGCGTCGGGGGTGGCCACGAGCAGTACTTC
TRBV29-1,TRBD1,many,TRBJ2-5,CSVLGQRETQYF,TGCAGCGTCCTGGGACAGAGAGAGACCCAGTACTTC
TRBV5-1,TRBD2,medium-sized,TRBJ2-1,CASSLRGGLNEQFF,TGCGCCAGCAGCTTGCGGGGGGGCCTCAATGAGCAGTTCTTC
TRBV5-1,TRBD1,many,TRBJ1-1,CASSYGTGGTEAFF,TGCGCCAGCAGCTACGGGACAGGGGGCACTGAAGCTTTCTTT
TRBV7-2,.,many,TRBJ2-3,CASSWSTDTQYF,TGTGCCAGTTCATGGAGCACAGATACGCAGTATTTT
TRBV18,TRBD2,.,TRBJ2-3,CASSPRVAGADTQYF,TGTGCCAGCTCACCTCGAGTAGCGGGAGCTGATACGCAGTATTTT
TRBV11-2,TRBD1,many,TRBJ2-5,CASSRDRGQETQYF,TGTGCCAGCAGTCGGGACAGGGGGCAAGAGACCCAGTACTTC
TRBV7-2,TRBD1,many,TRBJ2-5,CASSPFPRGQGGETQYF,TGTGCCAGCAGCCCGTTCCCCCGGGGACAGGGGGGAGAGACCCAGTACTTC
TRBV4-1,.,many,TRBJ2-1,CASSQVPLVEQFF,TGCGCCAGCAGCCAAGTTCCGTTGGTTGAGCAGTTCTTC
TRBV28,.,many,TRBJ1-2,CASSLEDRIYGYTF,TGTGCCAGCAGTTTGGAGGACAGAATCTATGGCTACACCTTC
TRBV4-3,.,many,TRBJ2-6,CASSGSGANVLTF,TGCGCCAGCAGCGGATCTGGGGCCAACGTCCTGACTTTC
TRBV4-3,.,.,TRBJ2-1,CASSQVGGGEQFF,TGCGCCAGCAGCCAAGTAGGGGGGGGTGAGCAGTTCTTC
TRBV7-9,.,few,TRBJ2-7,CASSRGPPYEQYF,TGTGCCAGCAGCCGGGGGCCCCCCTACGAGCAGTACTTC
TRBV6-2/TRBV6-3,.,many,TRBJ1-5,CASRAFGPQHF,TGTGCCAGCAGGGCTTTTGGGCCCCAGCATTTT
TRBV7-9,.,.,TRBJ1-4,CASSFGTPYNEKLFF,TGTGCCAGCAGCTTCGGGACCCCATATAATGAAAAACTGTTTTTT
TRBV6-5,TRBD1,many,TRBJ1-5,CASSTGTGEYSNQPQHF,TGTGCCAGCAGTACCGGGACAGGTGAATATAGCAATCAGCCCCAGCATTTT
TRBV24-1,.,many,TRBJ2-4,CATSDFRGTALAKNIQYF,TGTGCCACCAGTGATTTTCGGGGGACAGCTTTAGCCAAAAACATTCAGTACTTC
TRBV7-2,.,.,TRBJ2-3,CASSPKDRGRITDTQYF,TGTGCCAGCAGCCCAAAGGACAGAGGTAGAATCACAGATACGCAGTATTTT
TRBV18,.,many,TRBJ2-3,CASSALSYTQYF,TGTGCCAGCTCAGCTTTGAGTTATACGCAGTATTTT
TRBV7-6,TRBD2,many,TRBJ2-5,CASSLGLAGGLQETQYF,TGTGCCAGCAGCTTAGGGCTAGCGGGAGGTCTCCAAGAGACCCAGTACTTC
TRBV4-3,.,.,TRBJ2-3,CASSHHPGAELTDTQYF,TGCGCCAGCAGCCACCACCCCGGAGCGGAGCTCACAGATACGCAGTATTTT
TRBV5-4,TRBD2,few,TRBJ2-1,CASSRKTSASSYNEQFF,TGTGCCAGCAGTCGTAAGACTAGCGCGAGCTCCTACAATGAGCAGTTCTTC
TRBV6-5,.,many,TRBJ2-5,CASSYNFRDPRGETQYF,TGTGCCAGCAGTTACAATTTCCGGGACCCCAGAGGGGAGACCCAGTACTTC